The next 4 T cell receptor beta chains were all read from a single sample in a study of STAT5B mutations in CD4+ large granular lymphocyte leukemia. Clones were read by immunoSEQ multiplex PCR, and TCRdb kept only the in-frame ones, dropping some. Of approximately 33,000 clones listed, approximately 69% are singletons. Sequencing used CD4+ T cells from blood buffy coats. These receptors all stem from a human donor in good health.

The rearrangement uses TRBV5-5 and TRBJ2-3; maybe TRBD1 (5 bases). The CDR3 is made up of 14 amino acids. Germline V gene data show CDR1 as SGHKS and CDR2 as YYEKEE (reference sequence). V lost 0 bases and J lost 2, with 7 bases in between. CDR3 DNA sequence: TGTGCCAGCAGCTTGGACAGGTACACAGATACGCAGTATTTT. Amino acid sequence: CASSLDRYTDTQYF.

The CDR3, as DNA: TGCGCCAGCAGCCCAGGACAGGGCTTTACCGAAAAACTGTTTTTT. Its translation is CASSPGQGFTEKLFF. This sequence joins TRBV4-3 and TRBJ1-4; 8 bases align to TRBD1. Germline values: CDR1 LGHNA, CDR2 YSLEER. This CDR3 has 15 amino acids. V was pared by 4 bases and J by 8 bases, with 9 bases of the junction left unmatched.

J is TRBJ1-1 and V is TRBV20-1; no clear D gene. Trimming shortened V by 3 bases and J by 9 bases, and 8 bases separated the two germline ends. Germline V gives CDR1 DFQATT, CDR2 SNEGSKA (reference sequence). The CDR3 is made up of 10 amino acids. The CDR3 reads CSASSRQAFF. The CDR3 DNA reads as TGCAGTGCTAGTTCTCGACAAGCTTTCTTT.

This rearrangement joins TRBV4-3 to TRBJ2-5, with 8 positions matching TRBD1. Germline lookup yields CDR1 LGHNA and CDR2 YSLEER. After removal of 1 base from V and 5 bases from J, the junction contained 6 bases not matched to a gene. CDR3 length: 15 residues. CDR3 residues: CASSQGFTGGETQYF. The DNA for the CDR3 is TGCGCCAGCAGCCAAGGGTTCACAGGGGGGGAGACCCAGTACTTC.